A single sample gave rise to the 23 T cell receptor beta chains below, sequenced in a study of T cells in Graves' hyperthyroidism and ophthalmopathy. TCR beta CDR3 regions were amplified from RNA. TCR CDR3 underwent first-round RT-PCR with the HTBI primer set. TCRdb used MiXCR to reprocess the multiplex PCR reads, holding one entry per CDR3 protein. The data hold some 570,000 distinct CDR3 sequences, with under 20% observed a single time. The material sequenced was blood. All receptors derive from a woman aged 18-29 years with Graves' ophthalmopathy.

In its sample, this clonotype was seen a few times. Here the CDR3 DNA reads TGCAGTGCTAAACCCGGGACTAGCCCCTACAATGAGCAGTTCTTC. Protein sequence: CSAKPGTSPYNEQFF. This chain links TRBV20-1 with TRBJ2-1; 9 bases match TRBD2. Germline-derived CDR1 and CDR2 are DFQATT and SNEGSKA (reference sequence). Trimming cost V 4 bases and J 2 bases; bases outside gene matches: 6. The length of the CDR3 is 15 residues.

This clonotype was detected ten times or more. The chain is built from TRBV11-2 and TRBJ1-1; 8 nucleotides agree with TRBD1. Germline-derived CDR1 and CDR2 are SGHAT and FQNNGV. The CDR3 contains 17 residues. J lost 3 bases, V lost 1 base, and 10 bases had no gene match. In DNA form, the CDR3 reads TGTGCCAGCAGCTTAGGCAGGGGGCGAGGATCGGACACTGAAGCTTTCTTT. Translating it yields CASSLGRGRGSDTEAFF.

This clonotype has a handful of counts. The chain recombines TRBV20-1 with TRBJ2-2; a weak D match, TRBD2 (7 bases). CDR1 and CDR2 from the germline V gene are DFQATT and SNEGSKA (reference sequence). The V gene lost 2 bases and the J gene lost 4 bases, with 11 bases spanning the gap. This CDR3 contains 14 residues. Here the CDR3 reads CSARKGGSTGELFF. DNA of the CDR3: TGCAGTGCTAGAAAGGGGGGGTCCACCGGGGAGCTGTTTTTT.

Only a few counts were recorded for this clonotype. The genes are TRBV25-1 and TRBJ2-1; perhaps D is TRBD1 or TRBD2 (5 bases each). Germline CDR1 MGHDK, CDR2 SYGVNS. V was pared by 4 bases and J by 2 bases, with 12 bases between. The CDR3 contains 15 residues. The CDR3 loop reads CASSGVRDPYNEQFF. DNA for the CDR3: TGTGCCAGCAGTGGAGTACGGGACCCCTACAATGAGCAGTTCTTC.

This clonotype was observed at least ten times. The rearrangement uses TRBV28 and TRBJ2-7, with 9 bases fitting TRBD2. The trim removed 2 bases at V and 4 bases at J, leaving 6 bases unmatched. The germline CDR1 and CDR2 sequences are MDHEN and SYDVKM. The CDR3 spans 15 residues. The CDR3 bases are TGTGCCAGCAGTTTAGGGTCTAGCGGGAAATACGAGCAGTACTTC. This gives the protein CASSLGSSGKYEQYF.

V and J are TRBV7-9 and TRBJ2-1; no firm D call. The germline gives CDR1 SEHNR, CDR2 FQNEAQ (reference sequence). The CDR3 runs 16 residues. Trimming pared 5 bases from V and 4 bases from J, leaving 18 bases between. The CDR3 DNA sequence: TGTGCCAGCAGCCCATCTTCTGGGGTTTTTTACAATGAGCAGTTCTTC. Its protein is CASSPSSGVFYNEQFF.

The rearrangement links TRBV20-1 to TRBJ1-6; no clear D gene. Trimming took off 3 bases at V and 9 bases at J, with 12 bases between the two ends. The germline V gene has CDR1 DFQATT and CDR2 SNEGSKA (reference sequence). The CDR3 extends over 13 amino acids. CDR3 protein: CSASAEVGSPLHF. The CDR3 DNA sequence: TGCAGTGCTAGTGCCGAGGTTGGTTCACCCCTCCACTTT.

The V call is TRBV12-3 or TRBV12-4, the J call TRBJ1-3; the match to TRBD1 covers 9 bases. This CDR3 is 15 amino acids long. J was trimmed by 0 bases and V by 7 bases; bases with no gene match: 4. The CDR3 DNA sequence: TGTGCCAGCACCCCGACAGGGGGCTCTGGAAACACCATATATTTT. It translates to CASTPTGGSGNTIYF.

V is TRBV3-1 and J is TRBJ2-7; D perhaps matches TRBD1 (6 bases). Germline V gives CDR1 LGHDT, CDR2 YNNKEL (reference sequence). The CDR3 is made up of 14 amino acids. Between the trimmed V and J ends, which lost 6 bases and 4 bases, there was a span of 16 bases. The CDR3 spells CASSLPGHFYEQYF. For the CDR3, the DNA is TGTGCCAGCAGTCTCCCGGGACACTTTTACGAGCAGTACTTC.

This clonotype appeared many times. This chain links TRBV7-6 with TRBJ1-1, with a weak D call TRBD1 (5 bases). The CDR3 spans 15 residues. V gave up 1 base and J gave up 3 bases, with 12 bases separating them. The germline gives CDR1 SGHVS, CDR2 FNYEAQ. DNA for the CDR3: TGTGCCAGCAGCTTAGAGTCGGGGGTGTACACTGAAGCTTTCTTT. Its protein product is CASSLESGVYTEAFF. Full variable domain (missing parts from reference TRBV7-6 and TRBJ1-1): GAGVSQSPRYKVTKRGQDVALRCDPISGHVSLYWYRQALGQGPEFLTYFNYEAQQDKSGLPNDRFSAERPEGSISTLTIQRTEQRDSAMYRCASSLESGVYTEAFFGQGTRLTVV.

The chain has TRBV28 and TRBJ1-3; D is ambiguous. Germline V gene lookup returns CDR1 MDHEN and CDR2 SYDVKM. The CDR3 length is 14 residues. The V end lost 6 bases, the J end lost 1 base, and 10 bases lay between the germline ends. DNA for the CDR3: TGTGCCAGCAGCACTCAGGATTCTGGAAACACCATATATTTT. This encodes CASSTQDSGNTIYF.

This clonotype occurred many times. The chain recombines TRBV28 with TRBJ2-7; unclear D gene. The germline V and J ends were trimmed by 7 bases and 6 bases, with 16 bases remaining between them. The CDR3 runs 13 residues. The germline gives CDR1 MDHEN, CDR2 SYDVKM. CDR3 amino acids: CASNAARIREQYF. In nucleotides, the CDR3 is TGTGCCAGCAATGCGGCTAGAATCCGCGAGCAGTACTTC.

The chain recombines TRBV29-1 with TRBJ2-3, with D perhaps matching TRBD1 (6 bases). V gave up 6 bases and J gave up 2 bases, with 18 bases separating them. Germline V gene sequence: CDR1 SQVTM, CDR2 ANQGSEA. The CDR3 is made up of 15 amino acids. The CDR3 sequence is CSVPPLQGYTDTQYF. The CDR3 bases are TGCAGCGTGCCCCCGCTCCAGGGGTACACAGATACGCAGTATTTT.

V is TRBV5-8 and J is TRBJ1-1; D unclear. With 4 bases removed from V and 0 bases from J, the gap between germline ends came to 16 bases. The CDR3 totals 16 residues. Germline V gene sequence: CDR1 SGHTS, CDR2 YDEGEE. CDR3 region: CASSAEATSMNTEAFF. As DNA, the CDR3 is TGTGCCAGCAGCGCGGAAGCGACCTCTATGAACACTGAAGCTTTCTTT.

This clonotype has a count of ten or more. CDR3 sequence (DNA): TGTGCCAGCAGTGGAAAAACAGGGTCGAACACTGAAGCTTTCTTT. Protein: CASSGKTGSNTEAFF. V is TRBV2 and J is TRBJ1-1; tentatively, D is TRBD1 (6 bases). V was pared by 4 bases and J by 1 base, with 13 bases between. There are 15 residues in the CDR3. CDR1 SNHLY and CDR2 FYNNEI come from the germline V gene.

The genes are TRBV20-1 and TRBJ1-1; 9 bases are a match to TRBD1. Germline CDR1 and CDR2: DFQATT and SNEGSKA (reference sequence). CDR3 length: 14 residues. V trimming: 5 bases; J trimming: 1 base; junction bases outside the gene matches: 5. CDR3 in amino acids: CSAATGGRNTEAFF. In DNA, the CDR3 is TGCAGTGCTGCCACAGGGGGCCGGAACACTGAAGCTTTCTTT.

Comment on this clonotype: A much larger clone is a single base away; this may be a read error. The V call is TRBV29-1, the J call TRBJ2-1, with D possibly being TRBD1 (6 bases). The CDR3 loop spans 14 amino acids. V lost 6 bases and J lost 0, with 12 bases in between. Germline CDR1 reads SQVTM; CDR2 reads ANQGSEA. The CDR3 spells CSVQQGCSYNEQFF. The CDR3 DNA reads TGCAGCGTCCAACAGGGTTGCTCCTACAATGAGCAGTTCTTC.

This clonotype appeared many times. CDR3 protein: CASSELVNRARETQYF. In DNA form, the CDR3 reads TGTGCCAGCAGTGAATTGGTAAACAGGGCCAGAGAGACCCAGTACTTC. This sequence joins TRBV6-1 and TRBJ2-5, with D perhaps matching TRBD1 (6 bases). Trimming shortened V by 2 bases and J by 4 bases, and 17 bases separated the two germline ends. The CDR3 is made up of 16 amino acids. Looked up from germline, CDR1 is MNHNS and CDR2 is SASEGT.

There are a few counts of this clonotype. The chain is built from TRBV6-1 and TRBJ2-2; unclear D gene. Germline CDR1 and CDR2: MNHNS and SASEGT. There are 11 residues in the CDR3. Deletions cut 6 bases from V and 9 bases from J, with 8 bases between. The CDR3 spells CASSAARELFF. CDR3 nucleotides: TGTGCCAGCAGCGCCGCCCGGGAGCTGTTTTTT.

This clonotype occurred once. This chain joins TRBV4-1 and TRBJ2-3; D uncertain. The CDR3 is 15 amino acids. Trimming took 1 base from V and 2 from J, leaving 10 bases between them. The germline CDR1 and CDR2 sequences are MGHRA and YSYEKL. The CDR3 coding sequence is TGCGCCAGCAGCCAAGCTCAGTCTCCCACAGATACGCAGTATTTT. Translated: CASSQAQSPTDTQYF.

Details on this clonotype: A much larger clone lies a single base off, so this may be a read error. The V call is TRBV11-1, the J call TRBJ2-5, with 9 bases matching TRBD2. The CDR3 is 15 residues long. The V segment lost 7 bases and the J segment 5 bases; nucleotides outside the gene matches: 11. Germline-derived CDR1 and CDR2 are SGHAT and FQDESV (reference sequence). CDR3 amino acids: CASNPSSGIHETQYF. The DNA for the CDR3 is TGTGCCAGCAACCCCTCTAGCGGGATCCACGAGACCCAGTACTTC.

This clonotype showed up many times. The CDR3 coding sequence is TGTGCCAGCACCTCGGTAGGCCGCGGGGACCCCACCGGGGAGCTGTTTTTT. It codes for CASTSVGRGDPTGELFF. This chain joins TRBV12-3 or TRBV12-4 and TRBJ2-2; TRBD2 might be the D (6 bases). The germline V and J ends were trimmed by 7 bases and 4 bases, with 22 bases remaining between them. This CDR3 comprises 17 residues.

The V call is TRBV6-1, the J call TRBJ1-5, with D tentatively TRBD1 (6 bases). The V and J ends lost 6 bases and 2 bases respectively, with 8 bases between them. Germline values: CDR1 MNHNS, CDR2 SASEGT. The CDR3 spans 13 residues. The CDR3 coding sequence is TGTGCCAGCAGGCGGACAGGCAATCAGCCCCAGCATTTT. Translation gives CASRRTGNQPQHF.